The 18 T cell receptor beta chains in this list originate from one sample, sequenced in a study of beta chain features in type 1 diabetes (dated by TCRdb to between 2017 and 2018). The paper as a whole reports these results and caveats: In all four CD4+ subsets, TCRB CDR3 length was moderately but significantly shorter in type 1 diabetes patients.

Libraries were built with the immunoSEQ multiplex PCR assay. The entire isolated RNA was reverse transcribed using the High Capacity cDNA Reverse Transcription Kit, and thus expressed TCRB transcripts were sequenced. Here the immuneACCESS table is served through TCRdb, limited to in-frame sequences with V and J called. Missing clones are a known gap in these copies; in checked studies unresolved V genes cover under half, and the rest lacks a known reason. The table for this sample lists 95,000 to 150,000 clones; about 15% of them were counted only once. The ten largest clonotypes hold over 2% of the sample. Antigen specificity for these receptors is unknown. The sample taken for sequencing was central memory CD4+ T cells from blood. The receptors come from a man aged 30 to 45 with type 1 diabetes.

The chain joins TRBV29-1 to TRBJ2-3; possibly TRBD2 for D (7 bases). From germline, CDR1 is SQVTM and CDR2 ANQGSEA. The CDR3 spans 15 residues. V dropped 6 bases and J dropped 2 bases, with 18 bases sitting between them. The CDR3 DNA is TGCAGCGTCCCGGGGAGGGCGGGGGCCACAGATACGCAGTATTTT. It specifies CSVPGRAGATDTQYF.

The sample holds a few counts of this clone. The V and J genes are TRBV7-2 and TRBJ2-1, with 9 bases lining up with TRBD1. The CDR3 has 14 amino acids. Germline V CDR1 and CDR2: SGHTA, FQGNSA. J gave up 8 bases and V 5 bases, and 7 bases lay outside the gene matches. The CDR3 DNA sequence: TGTGCCAGCAGCCCACGGACAGGGGCTGATGAGCAGTTCTTC. It yields the protein CASSPRTGADEQFF.

This clone appeared a few times. The gene calls are TRBV5-4 and TRBJ2-1, with D hard to call. The germline CDR1 and CDR2 sequences are SGHNT and YYREEE (reference sequence). V was trimmed by 0 bases and J by 2 bases, leaving 9 bases between them. The CDR3 covers 15 residues. CDR3 nucleotides: TGTGCCAGCAGCTTGGACAGTGTAACCTACAATGAGCAGTTCTTC. This encodes CASSLDSVTYNEQFF.

This clone has more than one count but fewer than ten. DNA for the CDR3: TGTGCCATCACCGGGGGGCAAGGCAATGAGCAGTTCTTC. Protein: CAITGGQGNEQFF. The chain carries TRBV10-3 and TRBJ2-1; D might be TRBD2 (7 bases). From germline, CDR1 is ENHRY and CDR2 SYGVKD. Between the trimmed V and J ends, which lost 7 bases and 6 bases, there was a span of 13 bases. This CDR3 region has 13 residues.

This clone came up a few times. The CDR3 sequence: CASSTGNGDRGQPQHF. The DNA for the CDR3 is TGTGCCAGTAGTACGGGAAATGGGGATCGGGGCCAGCCCCAGCATTTT. V is TRBV19 and J is TRBJ1-5; possibly TRBD1 for D (5 bases). CDR3 length: 16 residues. The ends were cut back, 4 bases at V and 7 bases at J, with 20 bases in the middle. Germline lookup yields CDR1 LNHDA and CDR2 SQIVND (reference sequence). Drawing the rest from reference TRBV19 and TRBJ1-5, the complete variable domain is DGGITQSPKYLFRKEGQNVTLSCEQNLNHDAMYWYRQDPGQGLRLIYYSQIVNDFQKGDIAEGYSVSREKKESFPLTVTSAQKNPTAFYLCASSTGNGDRGQPQHFGDGTRLSIL.

This clone was counted a few times. The CDR3 sequence is CASSSWGTSGAYEQYF. The CDR3 nucleotides read TGTGCCAGCAGTTCCTGGGGAACTAGCGGGGCCTACGAGCAGTACTTC. V is TRBV6-5 and J is TRBJ2-7; 10 bases match TRBD2. The CDR3 has 16 amino acids. The V gene's germline CDR1 is MNHEY and CDR2 SVGAGI. With 4 bases clipped from V and 2 bases from J, the junction kept 8 bases outside the gene matches.

This chain uses TRBV28 with TRBJ2-6, with TRBD1 identical over 8 bases. Germline trimming cut 5 bases from V and 0 bases from J; bases unmatched to any gene: 6. Looked up from germline, CDR1 is MDHEN and CDR2 is SYDVKM. CDR3 length: 17 amino acids. CDR3 region: CASSAGTGSSGANVLTF. In DNA form, the CDR3 reads TGTGCCAGCAGTGCCGGGACAGGTTCCTCTGGGGCCAACGTCCTGACTTTC.

This clone was recorded a few times. V gene TRBV4-3 combines with J gene TRBJ1-4; D remains ambiguous. Germline values: CDR1 LGHNA, CDR2 YSLEER. CDR3 size: 15 residues. V was clipped by 1 base and J by 0 bases, with 6 bases between them. The CDR3 DNA is TGCGCCAGCAGCCAAGTGACTGCAACTAATGAAAAACTGTTTTTT. It yields the protein CASSQVTATNEKLFF.

V and J are TRBV29-1 and TRBJ2-7, with 9 positions matching TRBD1. Germline V gene data show CDR1 as SQVTM and CDR2 as ANQGSEA. Losses at the gene ends were 8 bases for V and 3 bases for J; bases not matched to a gene: 11. The CDR3 contains 14 residues. CDR3 in amino acids: CSFQAGTGIYEQYF. The CDR3, as DNA: TGCAGCTTCCAGGCCGGGACAGGGATCTACGAGCAGTACTTC.

The J gene is TRBJ1-4, the V gene TRBV18; D unresolved. Germline V CDR1 and CDR2: KGHSH, LQKENI. The V end lost 4 bases, the J end lost 5 bases, and 8 bases lay between the germline ends. CDR3 length equals 13 residues. CDR3 residues: CASSRGSNEKLFF. DNA for the CDR3: TGTGCCAGCTCACGCGGGTCCAATGAAAAACTGTTTTTT.

This clone has just a few counts. V is TRBV30 and J is TRBJ1-4; weak D call: TRBD1 (5 bases). There are 12 residues in the CDR3. Germline V gene sequence: CDR1 GTSNPN, CDR2 SVGIG (reference sequence). V lost 1 base and J 5 bases, leaving 5 bases between the germline ends. CDR3 bases: TGTGCCTGGAGTGAGGGGAATGAAAAACTGTTTTTT. This encodes CAWSEGNEKLFF. Drawing the rest from reference TRBV30 and TRBJ1-4, the complete variable domain is SQTIHQWPATLVQPVGSPLSLECTVEGTSNPNLYWYRQAAGRGLQLLFYSVGIGQISSEVPQNLSASRPQDRQFILSSKKLLLSDSGFYLCAWSEGNEKLFFGSGTQLSVL.

The genes are TRBV5-4 and TRBJ2-1; 12 positions match TRBD2. The CDR3 covers 16 residues. With 3 bases clipped from V and 7 bases from J, the junction kept 8 bases outside the gene matches. Germline V gene data show CDR1 as SGHNT and CDR2 as YYREEE (reference sequence). DNA for the CDR3: TGTGCCAGCAGCTCGGAGGGACTAGCGGGCCGAAATGAGCAGTTCTTC. Its protein is CASSSEGLAGRNEQFF.

The table lists this clone with a few counts. The chain is built from TRBV10-3 and TRBJ2-3; 13 bases agree with TRBD2. Trimming removed 6 bases from V and 2 bases from J; junction bases left unmatched: 8. Germline V gene lookup returns CDR1 ENHRY and CDR2 SYGVKD. The CDR3 has 17 residues. CDR3 residues: CAISGTSGDMITDTQYF. In nucleotides, the CDR3 is TGTGCCATCAGCGGGACTAGCGGGGATATGATCACAGATACGCAGTATTTT.

The chain combines TRBV13 with TRBJ2-3; D gene uncertain. V was cut by 6 bases and J by 2 bases, with 12 bases left in between. This CDR3 is built from 14 residues. Germline CDR1 is PRHDT and CDR2 is FYEKMQ (reference sequence). The CDR3 bases are TGTGCCAGCAGGCCCCGGGCCTCCACAGATACGCAGTATTTT. This sequence encodes CASRPRASTDTQYF.

V usage is TRBV19 and J usage is TRBJ2-3; D ambiguous. Trimming took off 2 bases at V and 4 bases at J, with 7 bases between the two ends. The CDR3 spans 13 residues. In germline, CDR1 is LNHDA, CDR2 SQIVND (reference sequence). CDR3 bases: TGTGCCAGTAGTATACAGGTAGCAGATACGCAGTATTTT. Its protein product is CASSIQVADTQYF.

This clone has a handful of counts. The chain recombines TRBV7-2 with TRBJ2-5; the D is unclear. The CDR3 consists of 12 residues. CDR1 and CDR2 from the germline V gene are SGHTA and FQGNSA. Between the trimmed V and J ends, which lost 5 bases and 5 bases, there was a span of 9 bases. In DNA form, the CDR3 reads TGTGCCAGCAGCCCTGTTGTGGAGACCCAGTACTTC. It yields the protein CASSPVVETQYF.

CDR3 residues: CAEGRRDSEQYF. The CDR3, as DNA: TGTGCCGAGGGGCGACGGGATTCGGAGCAGTACTTC. The chain employs TRBV28 and TRBJ2-5; D possibly matches TRBD1 or TRBD2 (5 bases each). Looked up from germline, CDR1 is MDHEN and CDR2 is SYDVKM. V was clipped by 11 bases and J by 11 bases, with 21 bases between them. The CDR3 covers 12 residues.

This sequence joins TRBV5-4 and TRBJ2-5; D unclear. The V end lost 3 bases, the J end lost 3 bases, and 12 bases lay between the germline ends. CDR3 length: 14 residues. Germline CDR1 SGHNT, CDR2 YYREEE (reference sequence). CDR3 coding DNA: TGTGCCAGCAGCTCCTCACAGATAAAAGAGACCCAGTACTTC. Protein product: CASSSSQIKETQYF.